The entry that follows covers one T cell receptor (beta chain) sequence. Its antigen is currently unknown. The data were produced by immunoSEQ multiplex PCR, yet TCRdb's version contains in-frame clones alone and is incomplete. The table has 1 million to 1.3 million clones, around 78% seen once. From germline, CDR1 is SNHLY and CDR2 FYNNEI. The ends lost 4 bases at V and 6 bases at J; junction bases unmatched: 18. The CDR3 consists of 17 residues. This record comes from a study of shared clonotypes between healthy human individuals. Study-wide results and caveats: Several donors held approximately 4.5% of naive CD4 clonotypes in common.

Caucasian adults living in Nashville, Tennessee, provided all samples. The clonotype comes from a man aged 18 to 30 in good health. Some clones in this sample may be carry-over from other donors' samples. The gene calls are TRBV2 and TRBJ2-7, with 7 nucleotides matching TRBD2. Sequencing was carried out using memory CD4+ T cells from PBMCs. The subset denotes: CD45RA-negative fraction. CDR3 sequence reads: CASSAPPLVGGPSEQYF. The CDR3 nucleotides are TGTGCCAGCAGTGCGCCCCCCCTGGTGGGAGGGCCCTCCGAGCAGTACTTC.